One and the same sample provided the 31 T cell receptor beta chains below, sequenced in a study of T cells in Graves' hyperthyroidism and ophthalmopathy. TCR beta CDR3 sequences were amplified from RNA transcripts. Researchers ran a first-round RT-PCR on the TCR CDR3 using the HTBI primer set. From the multiplex PCR reads, TCRdb called clonotypes with MiXCR, one entry per CDR3 protein. The data show fewer than 850,000 distinct CDR3 sequences, with around a sixth seen just once and around 15% held by the top ten. The specimen sequenced was blood. Source of these receptors: a man aged 50-60 years with Graves' hyperthyroidism.

This clonotype was seen only a few times. The chain employs TRBV18 and TRBJ2-1; D might be TRBD1 (5 bases). Germline loops: CDR1 KGHSH, CDR2 LQKENI. This CDR3 region has 15 residues. V lost 3 bases to trimming and J lost 2 bases, with 11 bases between them. The CDR3 sequence: CASSPSQETYNEQFF. The CDR3 DNA reads TGTGCCAGCTCACCTTCACAGGAAACCTACAATGAGCAGTTCTTC.

There are a few counts of this clonotype. The CDR3 sequence is CASSPRPSSYNSPLHF. In DNA form, the CDR3 reads TGTGCCAGCTCACCACGTCCAAGCTCCTATAATTCACCCCTCCACTTT. The V and J genes are TRBV18 and TRBJ1-6; D unclear. Germline V CDR1 and CDR2: KGHSH, LQKENI. This CDR3 contains 16 residues. Trimming left V 1 base short and J 0 bases short, with 7 bases between.

The J gene is TRBJ2-7, the V gene TRBV6-1; no definite D call. CDR3 size: 14 residues. V was trimmed by 7 bases and J by 0 bases, leaving 13 bases between them. Germline lookup yields CDR1 MNHNS and CDR2 SASEGT. CDR3 in amino acids: CASKQSTASYEQYF. The DNA of the CDR3 is TGTGCCAGCAAGCAGTCCACCGCCTCCTACGAGCAGTACTTC.

CDR3 sequence reads: CASSLGDDANTGELFF. DNA for the CDR3: TGCGCCAGCAGCTTGGGAGATGACGCGAACACCGGGGAGCTGTTTTTT. This chain links TRBV5-1 with TRBJ2-2; unclear D gene. CDR1 is SGHRS, CDR2 YFSETQ, per germline. V lost 0 bases, J lost 0 bases, and 9 bases lay in between. The CDR3 extends over 16 amino acids.

This clonotype has only a few counts. The rearrangement joins TRBV9 to TRBJ2-2, with D uncertain. The CDR3 consists of 15 residues. Germline V gene sequence: CDR1 SGDLS, CDR2 YYNGEE. The V and J ends lost 3 bases and 2 bases respectively, with 11 bases between them. Here the CDR3 reads CASSAEQLNTGELFF. The DNA for the CDR3 is TGTGCCAGCAGCGCAGAGCAATTAAACACCGGGGAGCTGTTTTTT.

This clonotype was counted many times. The CDR3 DNA sequence: TGTGCCAGCAGTGCCGGCGACAGGGGATATTCACCCCTCCACTTT. Translating gives CASSAGDRGYSPLHF. The chain joins TRBV2 to TRBJ1-6, with 8 bases matching TRBD1. CDR1 and CDR2 from the germline V gene are SNHLY and FYNNEI. V was clipped by 4 bases and J by 8 bases; unmatched bases: 7. The CDR3 runs 15 residues.

This chain links TRBV6-1 with TRBJ2-7; 13 bases align to TRBD2. The trim removed 10 bases at V and 4 bases at J, leaving 7 bases unmatched. Looked up from germline, CDR1 is MNHNS and CDR2 is SASEGT. This CDR3 is 14 amino acids long. The DNA for the CDR3 is TGTGCCACCATCGGACTAGCGGGGGTTTACGAGCAGTACTTC. It encodes CATIGLAGVYEQYF.

This chain connects TRBV5-1 to TRBJ2-1, with D possibly being TRBD2 (5 bases). V lost 2 bases, J lost 0 bases, and 12 bases lay in between. CDR1 SGHRS and CDR2 YFSETQ come from the germline V gene. This CDR3 spans 16 amino acids. This CDR3 reads CASSLDGISSYNEQFF. CDR3 bases: TGCGCCAGCAGCTTAGACGGGATTAGCTCCTACAATGAGCAGTTCTTC. Using reference TRBV5-1 and TRBJ2-1 for the parts outside the CDR3, the full variable domain is KAGVTQTPRYLIKTRGQQVTLSCSPISGHRSVSWYQQTPGQGLQFLFEYFSETQRNKGNFPGRFSGRQFSNSRSEMNVSTLELGDSALYLCASSLDGISSYNEQFFGPGTRLTVL.

This clonotype was picked up many times. The chain uses TRBV6-2 or TRBV6-3 and TRBJ2-1, with 11 bases that match TRBD1. The CDR3 runs 15 residues. Germline assignment: CDR1 MNHEY and CDR2 SVGEGT. V trimming: 5 bases; J trimming: 10 bases; junction bases outside the gene matches: 10. CDR3 sequence reads: CASSRRTGGVEEQFF. The CDR3 DNA reads as TGTGCCAGCAGTCGTCGGACAGGGGGCGTAGAGGAGCAGTTCTTC.

The CDR3 reads CASSQDPAGGLYGYTF. DNA for the CDR3: TGCGCCAGCAGCCAAGATCCGGCAGGGGGTCTCTATGGCTACACCTTC. V and J are TRBV4-1 and TRBJ1-2; 7 nucleotides line up with TRBD1. After removal of 0 bases from V and 4 bases from J, the junction contained 8 bases not matched to a gene. This CDR3 is 16 amino acids long. Germline CDR1 MGHRA, CDR2 YSYEKL.

The sample holds many counts of this clonotype. The V and J genes are TRBV6-1 and TRBJ1-1; D gene unclear. The germline gives CDR1 MNHNS, CDR2 SASEGT. With 2 bases removed from V and 4 bases from J, the gap between germline ends came to 14 bases. The CDR3 covers 15 residues. CDR3 protein: CASSERSGGGTEAFF. The DNA for the CDR3 is TGTGCCAGCAGTGAAAGGTCTGGTGGTGGCACTGAAGCTTTCTTT.

This clonotype was seen a few times. The chain links TRBV29-1 to TRBJ1-4, with TRBD1 matching over 8 bases. The CDR3 contains 14 residues. Germline V CDR1 and CDR2: SQVTM, ANQGSEA. The trim removed 3 bases at V and 6 bases at J, leaving 6 bases unmatched. The CDR3 coding sequence is TGCAGCGTTGAGCTGGGACAGGAGGATGAAAAACTGTTTTTT. It yields the protein CSVELGQEDEKLFF.

Concerning this clonotype: This sequence may be a read error, since a much larger clone differs from it by one base. This chain uses TRBV5-8 with TRBJ1-4; D is undetermined. Germline values: CDR1 SGHTS, CDR2 YDEGEE. There are 15 residues in the CDR3. Trimming removed 1 base at V and 8 bases at J, with 15 bases between. CDR3 amino acids: CASSLTNWYTEKLFF. In nucleotides, the CDR3 is TGTGCCAGCAGCTTGACCAATTGGTATACGGAAAAACTGTTTTTT.

This clonotype has at least ten counts. The V call is TRBV2, the J call TRBJ2-7; a possible D gene is TRBD1 (5 bases). Deletions cut 2 bases from V and 3 bases from J, with 17 bases between. The CDR3 has 16 residues. CDR1 is SNHLY, CDR2 FYNNEI, per germline. CDR3 nucleotides: TGTGCCAGCAGTGAATTGAAGGGGCCCCAACACTACGAGCAGTACTTC. Translating gives CASSELKGPQHYEQYF.

The sample holds many counts of this clonotype. The chain carries TRBV28 and TRBJ1-1, with D tentatively TRBD1 (6 bases). CDR1 and CDR2 (germline): MDHEN, SYDVKM. Trimming took 8 bases from V and 0 from J, leaving 10 bases between them. The CDR3 spans 13 residues. CDR3 residues: CASWTAVNTEAFF. The CDR3 nucleotides read TGTGCCAGCTGGACAGCAGTGAACACTGAAGCTTTCTTT.

This clonotype came up many times. The chain couples TRBV11-2 to TRBJ2-5; D remains unclear. The ends were cut back, 5 bases at V and 2 bases at J, with 15 bases in the middle. The germline V gene has CDR1 SGHAT and CDR2 FQNNGV. The CDR3 consists of 15 residues. Here the CDR3 DNA reads TGTGCCAGCAGCCCCCGTGCAGCCCATCAAGAGACCCAGTACTTC. Residues: CASSPRAAHQETQYF.

This clonotype was seen many times. This chain uses TRBV29-1 with TRBJ1-1; 9 bases align to TRBD1. Trimming at V came to 4 bases and at J to 4 bases, leaving 4 bases not matched to a gene. This CDR3 is built from 13 residues. The germline gives CDR1 SQVTM, CDR2 ANQGSEA. The CDR3: CSVGTGVGTEAFF. Here the CDR3 DNA reads TGCAGCGTTGGGACAGGGGTTGGCACTGAAGCTTTCTTT. The full variable domain, rest sourced from reference TRBV29-1 and TRBJ1-1, is SAVISQKPSRDICQRGTSLTIQCQVDSQVTMMFWYRQQPGQSLTLIATANQGSEATYESGFVIDKFPISRPNLTFSTLTVSNMSPEDSSIYLCSVGTGVGTEAFFGQGTRLTVV.

The sample holds many counts of this clonotype. CDR3 loop: CASSLEGQLYGYTF. CDR3 bases: TGTGCCAGCAGCTTGGAAGGACAGCTGTACGGCTACACCTTC. The chain employs TRBV7-8 and TRBJ1-2, with a possible D match to TRBD1 (6 bases). V lost 3 bases, J lost 8 bases, and 16 bases lay in between. Germline V CDR1 and CDR2: SGHVS, FQNEAQ. CDR3 size: 14 residues.

The table lists this clonotype with many counts. This chain connects TRBV2 to TRBJ1-1, with TRBD1 as a possible D gene (5 bases). V gave up 4 bases and J gave up 5 bases, with 11 bases separating them. Germline CDR1 is SNHLY and CDR2 is FYNNEI. The CDR3 contains 13 residues. CDR3 amino acids: CASSVIWGTEAFF. In nucleotides, the CDR3 is TGTGCCAGCAGTGTCATTTGGGGGACTGAAGCTTTCTTT.

This rearrangement joins TRBV9 to TRBJ2-7; TRBD2 aligns across 7 bases. CDR1 SGDLS and CDR2 YYNGEE come from the germline V gene. This CDR3 has 14 residues. V gave up 3 bases and J gave up 6 bases; unmatched junction bases: 9. This chain's CDR3 is CASSARGWGGEQYF. In DNA, the CDR3 is TGTGCCAGCAGCGCGCGAGGGTGGGGGGGCGAGCAGTACTTC.

There are many counts of this clonotype. V gene TRBV7-9 combines with J gene TRBJ1-2; no definite D call. The CDR3 loop spans 14 amino acids. Germline-derived CDR1 and CDR2 are SEHNR and FQNEAQ (reference sequence). V was cut by 2 bases and J by 0 bases, with 7 bases left in between. The CDR3 spells CASSLQSANYGYTF. The CDR3 nucleotides are TGTGCCAGCAGCTTACAGTCGGCTAACTATGGCTACACCTTC.

This clonotype was recorded many times. The CDR3 loop reads CASSLAGSGTDTQYF. CDR3 DNA sequence: TGTGCCAGCAGTTTAGCGGGTTCGGGCACAGATACGCAGTATTTT. The chain carries TRBV12-3 or TRBV12-4 and TRBJ2-3; D is undetermined. V lost 0 bases, J lost 1 base, and 8 bases lay in between. The CDR3 covers 15 residues.

In its sample, this clonotype was seen a few times. The rearrangement uses TRBV5-1 and TRBJ2-7; D is unclear. In germline, CDR1 is SGHRS, CDR2 YFSETQ. V gave up 0 bases and J gave up 2 bases, with 15 bases separating them. The CDR3 consists of 16 residues. CDR3 in amino acids: CASSLEARTVPYEQYF. CDR3 in DNA: TGCGCCAGCAGCTTGGAGGCTAGAACGGTGCCCTACGAGCAGTACTTC.

Only a few counts were recorded for this clonotype. This chain connects TRBV7-2 to TRBJ2-3; 9 bases match TRBD1. The CDR3 length is 20 residues. Germline CDR1 SGHTA, CDR2 FQGNSA. V was pared by 1 base and J by 3 bases, with 17 bases of the junction left unmatched. For the CDR3, the DNA is TGTGCCAGCAGCTTAGGAGAGGGGAACCGGGACAGGGAATTTACAGATACGCAGTATTTT. Protein sequence: CASSLGEGNRDREFTDTQYF.

The table lists this clonotype with many counts. The chain couples TRBV20-1 to TRBJ2-7; TRBD2 matches 8 bases. The V gene end was trimmed by 0 bases and the J gene end by 2 bases; junction bases not matched to a gene: 9. This CDR3 contains 16 residues. Looked up from germline, CDR1 is DFQATT and CDR2 is SNEGSKA (reference sequence). The CDR3 nucleotides read TGCAGTGCTAGAGATCCAAGAGGGCGGGAGGCCTACGAGCAGTACTTC. Protein product: CSARDPRGREAYEQYF.

This clonotype was seen more than once but under ten times. As DNA, the CDR3 is TGTGCCAGCAGCCAATCCGGGACAGGGGGCAATCAGCCCCAGCATTTT. This translates into CASSQSGTGGNQPQHF. The rearrangement joins TRBV3-1 to TRBJ1-5, with 10 bases identical to TRBD1. Germline CDR1 is LGHDT and CDR2 is YNNKEL (reference sequence). The CDR3 is 16 amino acids. The V gene end was trimmed by 2 bases and the J gene end by 2 bases; junction bases not matched to a gene: 3.

With regard to this clonotype: The junction and the germline gene differ at one end; a read error may be behind it. CDR3 residues: CASSPTQGATKNIQYF. The CDR3 DNA reads TGTGCCAGCAGCCCGACCCAGGGGGCAACCAAAAATATTCAGTACTTC. This chain links TRBV14 with TRBJ2-4; 8 nucleotides align to TRBD1. Germline assignment: CDR1 SGHDN and CDR2 FVKESK. This CDR3 region has 16 residues.

V is TRBV29-1 and J is TRBJ2-5, with 10 bases identical to TRBD1. This CDR3 is 13 amino acids long. V was clipped by 7 bases and J by 6 bases; unmatched bases: 8. CDR1 SQVTM and CDR2 ANQGSEA come from the germline V gene. Written as DNA, the CDR3 is TGCAGCGCAGTAGACAGGGGGCAACAGACCCAGTACTTC. Translating it yields CSAVDRGQQTQYF.

This clonotype has only a few counts. The genes are TRBV19 and TRBJ1-3; D remains unclear. V dropped 5 bases and J dropped 0 bases, with 14 bases sitting between them. The CDR3 spans 16 residues. CDR1 is LNHDA and CDR2 is SQIVND in the germline V gene (reference sequence). For the CDR3, the DNA is TGTGCCAGTAGTGAACGGGTCCTCGACTCTGGAAACACCATATATTTT. It codes for CASSERVLDSGNTIYF.

The chain couples TRBV20-1 to TRBJ1-2; 7 nucleotides match TRBD1. V shed 7 bases and J 3 bases; nucleotides not matched to a gene: 5. The germline V gene encodes CDR1 DFQATT and CDR2 SNEGSKA (reference sequence). The CDR3 totals 12 residues. CDR3 sequence (DNA): TGCAGTGGGGGGACAGCCGACTATGGCTACACCTTC. This translates into CSGGTADYGYTF.

The gene calls are TRBV6-5 and TRBJ2-5, with TRBD2 matching 13 bases. CDR3 size: 16 residues. Germline V CDR1 and CDR2: MNHEY, SVGAGI. V shed 2 bases and J 7 bases; nucleotides not matched to a gene: 7. The CDR3 sequence: CASSYHGTSGKGTQYF. In DNA form, the CDR3 reads TGTGCCAGCAGTTACCACGGGACTAGCGGGAAGGGGACCCAGTACTTC.